This T cell receptor (beta chain) was documented in a study of T cell repertoires in cytomegalovirus infection. A single record per CDR3 protein comes from TCRdb applying MiXCR to the reads. The sample lists approximately 990,000 distinct CDR3 sequences; 30% to 40% were seen once. This clonotype was seen at least ten times. The antigen is undetermined. The junction departs from germline at one end; a sequencing error may be responsible. The CDR3 totals 12 residues. V and J are TRBV12-3 or TRBV12-4 and TRBJ2-3; D is ambiguous. The clonotype was recovered from a human donor in good health (CMV status not recorded). Some clones in this sample may be carry-over from other donors' samples. The sequencing here drew on cultured CD8+ T cells from PBMCs, taken from culture after CMV antigen stimulation. The CDR3 loop is CASSSGTDTQYF. The CDR3 DNA reads as TGCGCCAGCAGCTCCGGCACAGATACGCAGTATTTT.